A single sample is the source of the 17 T cell receptor beta chains below, sequenced in a study of T-cell reconstitution after alpha-beta-depleted transplantation in children. The authors prepared the TCRbeta library with unique molecular identifiers. TCRdb redid the calling of the PCR reads with MiXCR, one entry per CDR3 protein. The repertoire includes almost 600,000 distinct CDR3 sequences, 27% of them detected once, and 35% to 40% sits in the top ten. The material was PBMCs, obtained before TCRalphabeta/CD19-depleted stem cell transplant. Receptor source: a boy younger than two with Wiskott-Aldrich syndrome, due to receive a stem cell transplant.

The V gene is TRBV6-1, the J gene TRBJ1-5; 7 bases agree with TRBD1. The CDR3 extends over 16 amino acids. Per the germline V gene, CDR1 is MNHNS and CDR2 is SASEGT. With 6 bases clipped from V and 2 bases from J, the junction kept 10 bases outside the gene matches. CDR3 loop: CASSRGQPGGNQPQHF. CDR3 DNA sequence: TGTGCCAGCAGCCGGGGACAGCCCGGCGGCAATCAGCCCCAGCATTTT.

The chain recombines TRBV7-2 with TRBJ2-1, with 10 bases lining up with TRBD2. J gave up 1 base and V 2 bases, and 5 bases lay outside the gene matches. Germline CDR1 and CDR2: SGHTA and FQGNSA. The CDR3 runs 17 residues. The CDR3 spells CASSLLPGLASYNEQFF. CDR3 bases: TGTGCCAGCAGCTTACTACCGGGACTAGCGTCCTACAATGAGCAGTTCTTC. The full variable domain, in which reference TRBV7-2 and TRBJ2-1 provide the parts outside the CDR3, is GAGVSQSPSNKVTEKGKDVELRCDPISGHTALYWYRQSLGQGLEFLIYFQGNSAPDKSGLPSDRFSAERTGGSVSTLTIQRTQQEDSAVYLCASSLLPGLASYNEQFFGPGTRLTVL.

This rearrangement joins TRBV27 to TRBJ2-2; 8 nucleotides align to TRBD1. Germline V gene data show CDR1 as MNHEY and CDR2 as SMNVEV (reference sequence). The CDR3 length is 16 residues. With 6 bases clipped from V and 6 bases from J, the junction kept 12 bases outside the gene matches. CDR3 in amino acids: CASRGFTGGLAGELFF. In DNA, the CDR3 is TGTGCCAGCAGAGGCTTCACAGGGGGATTAGCCGGGGAGCTGTTTTTT.

This clonotype was observed a few times. V and J are TRBV20-1 and TRBJ2-5; D unclear. V was shortened by 2 bases and J by 3 bases, with 19 bases between the two germline ends. The CDR3 is 16 residues long. Germline CDR1 is DFQATT and CDR2 is SNEGSKA (reference sequence). In DNA, the CDR3 is TGCAGTGCTAGACCGAGACGAACAATGCACAAAGAGACCCAGTACTTC. Translation: CSARPRRTMHKETQYF.

V and J are TRBV2 and TRBJ2-3, with D unresolved. CDR3 length equals 15 residues. Germline V lookup: CDR1 SNHLY, CDR2 FYNNEI. The V gene lost 2 bases and the J gene lost 3 bases, with 12 bases spanning the gap. For the CDR3, the DNA is TGTGCCAGCAGTGAAAGTCCAGCGTTAACAGATACGCAGTATTTT. It encodes CASSESPALTDTQYF.

This clonotype was picked up a small number of times. The chain is built from TRBV15 and TRBJ1-1; D is perhaps TRBD1 (5 bases). Trimming shortened V by 0 bases and J by 1 base, and 12 bases separated the two germline ends. This CDR3 has 16 amino acids. CDR1 and CDR2 from the germline V gene are LNHNV and YYDKDF (reference sequence). As DNA, the CDR3 is TGTGCCACCAGCAGAGACCCCGGGACGACGAACACTGAAGCTTTCTTT. Encoded protein: CATSRDPGTTNTEAFF. Using reference TRBV15 and TRBJ1-1 for the parts outside the CDR3, the full variable domain is DAMVIQNPRYQVTQFGKPVTLSCSQTLNHNVMYWYQQKSSQAPKLLFHYYDKDFNNEADTPDNFQSRRPNTSFCFLDIRSPGLGDTAMYLCATSRDPGTTNTEAFFGQGTRLTVV.

The rearrangement links TRBV28 to TRBJ2-1; 8 bases match TRBD1. Germline V gene sequence: CDR1 MDHEN, CDR2 SYDVKM. The CDR3 runs to 13 residues. Trimming at V came to 10 bases and at J to 7 bases, leaving 9 bases not matched to a gene. The DNA of the CDR3 is TGTGCCACCGGGCCAGGGGGCAGGAATGAGCAGTTCTTC. Translation: CATGPGGRNEQFF.

This clonotype has a handful of counts. V gene TRBV28 combines with J gene TRBJ1-4; 8 bases map to TRBD1. J lost 7 bases, V lost 0 bases, and 4 bases had no gene match. Germline CDR1 and CDR2: MDHEN and SYDVKM. There are 15 residues in the CDR3. CDR3 coding DNA: TGTGCCAGCAGTTTATGGTCAGGGGGCGCTGAAAAACTGTTTTTT. Translating it yields CASSLWSGGAEKLFF. The variable domain in full, completed from reference TRBV28 and TRBJ1-4, reads DVKVTQSSRYLVKRTGEKVFLECVQDMDHENMFWYRQDPGLGLRLIYFSYDVKMKEKGDIPEGYSVSREKKERFSLILESASTNQTSMYLCASSLWSGGAEKLFFGSGTQLSVL.

This sequence joins TRBV5-4 and TRBJ2-3; 16 bases fit TRBD2. The CDR3 runs 17 residues. Germline CDR1 and CDR2: SGHNT and YYREEE (reference sequence). Trimming took 3 bases from V and 4 from J; bases not matched to a gene: 5. CDR3 region: CASSSGTSGRAADTQYF. As DNA, the CDR3 is TGTGCCAGCAGCTCAGGGACTAGCGGGAGGGCAGCAGATACGCAGTATTTT.

The chain has TRBV20-1 and TRBJ1-6, with 11 bases fitting TRBD1. The CDR3 sequence is 15 residues long. Trimming at V came to 5 bases and at J to 7 bases, leaving 7 bases not matched to a gene. Looked up from germline, CDR1 is DFQATT and CDR2 is SNEGSKA (reference sequence). This CDR3 is CSASDRGRPNSPLHF. The CDR3 nucleotides are TGCAGTGCTTCGGACAGGGGGCGTCCCAATTCACCCCTCCACTTT.

J is TRBJ1-1 and V is TRBV20-1; TRBD1 might be the D (5 bases). This CDR3 has 15 residues. Germline V lookup: CDR1 DFQATT, CDR2 SNEGSKA (reference sequence). V lost 0 bases, J lost 3 bases, and 14 bases lay in between. For the CDR3, the DNA is TGCAGTGCTAGAGATTTTGAACAGGAATACACTGAAGCTTTCTTT. Translated: CSARDFEQEYTEAFF.

The rearrangement links TRBV10-3 to TRBJ2-2, with 11 bases aligning to TRBD2. The V segment lost 10 bases and the J segment 0 bases; nucleotides outside the gene matches: 4. This CDR3 spans 15 amino acids. Germline V lookup: CDR1 ENHRY, CDR2 SYGVKD. This CDR3 reads CATGTSGSNTGELFF. The CDR3 DNA reads TGTGCCACCGGGACTAGCGGATCGAACACCGGGGAGCTGTTTTTT.

The chain is built from TRBV6-2 or TRBV6-3 and TRBJ1-1; D gene unclear. V was shortened by 2 bases and J by 1 base, with 8 bases between the two germline ends. The CDR3 is 14 residues long. Germline V lookup: CDR1 MNHEY, CDR2 SVGEGT. The CDR3 region is CASSYGRPNTEAFF. DNA for the CDR3: TGTGCCAGCAGTTACGGCAGACCGAACACTGAAGCTTTCTTT.

This clonotype was seen only a few times. CDR3 region: CASSRTGGTAEAFF. The DNA of the CDR3 is TGTGCCAGCAGTCGGACGGGGGGAACGGCTGAAGCTTTCTTT. The J gene is TRBJ1-1, the V gene TRBV2, with a possible D match to TRBD1 (5 bases). Looked up from germline, CDR1 is SNHLY and CDR2 is FYNNEI. Trimming shortened V by 5 bases and J by 6 bases, and 16 bases separated the two germline ends. The CDR3 consists of 14 residues.

This sequence joins TRBV5-6 and TRBJ1-2; TRBD1 matches 10 bases. Germline V gives CDR1 SGHDT, CDR2 YYEEEE. The CDR3 totals 17 residues. Germline trimming cut 2 bases from V and 2 bases from J; bases unmatched to any gene: 9. The CDR3 loop reads CASSFRDRGGGNYGYTF. The CDR3 DNA follows: TGTGCCAGCAGCTTCCGGGACAGGGGAGGTGGAAACTATGGCTACACCTTC.

This sequence joins TRBV27 and TRBJ1-1; 10 bases map to TRBD1. The CDR3 contains 14 residues. Trimming cost V 7 bases and J 5 bases; bases outside gene matches: 7. The germline V gene encodes CDR1 MNHEY and CDR2 SMNVEV (reference sequence). The CDR3 loop reads CASTLTGGVTEAFF. In DNA, the CDR3 is TGTGCCAGCACCTTGACAGGGGGCGTAACTGAAGCTTTCTTT.

This clonotype has more than one count but fewer than ten. At one end the junction does not follow the germline gene, possibly because of a read error. V is TRBV5-1 and J is TRBJ2-7; D may be TRBD1 (6 bases). The CDR3 totals 14 residues. Germline lookup yields CDR1 SGHRS and CDR2 YFSETQ. CDR3 in amino acids: CASSSRGPSHEQYF. The CDR3 DNA reads TGCGCCAGCAGCTCCAGGGGCCCCTCCCACGAGCAGTACTTC.